The present T cell receptor (beta chain) was sequenced within a study of blood T cell repertoires in COVID-19. Sequencing was performed with immunoSEQ multiplex PCR; in TCRdb, only in-frame clones are kept and a portion is missing. The sample has about 150,000 clones, approximately 80% seen once. Trimming took 3 bases from V and 0 from J, leaving 6 bases between them. The CDR3 is made up of 14 amino acids. The germline V gene has CDR1 WNHNN and CDR2 SYGVQD (reference sequence). The source is a woman between 55 and 75 years old with acute or convalescent COVID-19. Sequences were obtained from peripheral blood. The chain employs TRBV10-1 and TRBJ1-3; a weak D match, TRBD1 (5 bases). CDR3 in amino acids: CASSDQGSGNTIYF. The CDR3 DNA follows: TGCGCCAGCAGTGACCAGGGCTCTGGAAACACCATATATTTT.